One sample yielded the 18 T cell receptor beta chains listed below, sequenced in a study of human T cells and chemical hapten exposure. Sample time point: patch test 3, about 24 weeks after DPC sensitization. The sample's treatment: therapeutic diphenylcyclopropenone sensitization with weekly scalp DPC. TCRdb ran MiXCR on the RACE reads and lists one entry per CDR3 protein. The table shows about 64,000 distinct CDR3 sequences, with 11% occurring only once. Sequencing was performed on whole blood, taken in connection with sensitization to the hapten diphenylcyclopropenone (DPC). Receptors were obtained from a woman aged 30 to 39 with alopecia areata. Some clones in this sample may be carry-over from other donors' samples.

This clonotype appeared a few times. The chain carries TRBV5-6 and TRBJ2-7; D is possibly TRBD2 (6 bases). Germline CDR1 and CDR2: SGHDT and YYEEEE. Trimming stripped 4 bases from V and 2 bases from J, with 19 bases between. CDR3 length equals 16 residues. As DNA, the CDR3 is TGTGCCAGCAGCAACCCCTCGGGGCGGACTACCTACGAGCAGTACTTC. Protein: CASSNPSGRTTYEQYF.

This clonotype occurred many times. The V and J genes are TRBV28 and TRBJ1-1; 8 nucleotides match TRBD1. The CDR3 length is 14 residues. J was trimmed by 2 bases and V by 4 bases; bases with no gene match: 3. Germline CDR1 MDHEN, CDR2 SYDVKM. CDR3 loop: CASSWQGANTEAFF. CDR3 sequence (DNA): TGTGCCAGCAGTTGGCAGGGGGCTAACACTGAAGCTTTCTTT.

This clonotype was seen ten or more times. The chain has TRBV5-1 and TRBJ1-2; D is uncertain. The CDR3 extends over 14 amino acids. Germline V gives CDR1 SGHRS, CDR2 YFSETQ. V lost 4 bases to trimming and J lost 2 bases, with 12 bases between them. CDR3 nucleotide sequence: TGCGCCAGCAGCCCCTCGTCGCCAAACTATGGCTACACCTTC. Translation: CASSPSSPNYGYTF. The full variable domain, its missing parts supplied by reference TRBV5-1 and TRBJ1-2, is KAGVTQTPRYLIKTRGQQVTLSCSPISGHRSVSWYQQTPGQGLQFLFEYFSETQRNKGNFPGRFSGRQFSNSRSEMNVSTLELGDSALYLCASSPSSPNYGYTFGSGTRLTVV.

This clonotype was detected many times. J is TRBJ1-5 and V is TRBV2, with TRBD1 matching 7 bases. V lost 5 bases to trimming and J lost 4 bases; unmatched junction nucleotides: 5. Per germline, CDR1 SNHLY and CDR2 FYNNEI. The CDR3 loop spans 14 amino acids. The CDR3 reads CASSFTGANQPQHF. The CDR3 bases are TGTGCCAGCAGTTTTACAGGGGCTAATCAGCCCCAGCATTTT.

This clonotype was recorded a few times. The chain recombines TRBV20-1 with TRBJ2-5; maybe TRBD2 (6 bases). The CDR3 has 14 amino acids. The V end lost 0 bases, the J end lost 9 bases, and 17 bases lay between the germline ends. Germline CDR1 reads DFQATT; CDR2 reads SNEGSKA (reference sequence). Written as DNA, the CDR3 is TGCAGTGCTAGAGATTGGAGGGACCTGGGGTCCCAGTACTTC. As protein: CSARDWRDLGSQYF.

This clonotype was seen a handful of times. The rearrangement uses TRBV20-1 and TRBJ2-3; D unresolved. Per the germline V gene, CDR1 is DFQATT and CDR2 is SNEGSKA (reference sequence). V dropped 2 bases and J dropped 4 bases, with 10 bases sitting between them. The CDR3 length is 13 residues. CDR3 coding DNA: TGCAGTGCTAGATCAATCACGGCAGATACGCAGTATTTT. This encodes CSARSITADTQYF.

This clonotype was detected ten times or more. The rearrangement links TRBV12-3 or TRBV12-4 to TRBJ1-4; D unresolved. The CDR3 has 15 amino acids. Trimming stripped 5 bases from V and 3 bases from J, with 13 bases between. The CDR3 DNA follows: TGTGCCAGCAGTCCGACAATGACGGCTAATGAAAAACTGTTTTTT. It specifies CASSPTMTANEKLFF.

This clonotype was seen only a few times. This chain uses TRBV29-1 with TRBJ1-1, with unresolved D. The CDR3 is 10 amino acids. Germline CDR1 SQVTM, CDR2 ANQGSEA. V was clipped by 7 bases and J by 6 bases, with 9 bases between them. In nucleotides, the CDR3 is TGCAGCGCCCTAAGTCCTGAAGCTTTCTTT. Translating it yields CSALSPEAFF.

The chain joins TRBV20-1 to TRBJ2-7; D unclear. V shed 6 bases and J shed 4 bases, with 10 bases lying between them. The CDR3 extends over 11 amino acids. Per the germline V gene, CDR1 is DFQATT and CDR2 is SNEGSKA (reference sequence). CDR3 residues: CSARDGYEQYF. CDR3 nucleotide sequence: TGCAGTGCCCGCGACGGGTACGAGCAGTACTTC.

The chain carries TRBV7-2 and TRBJ2-5, with D unresolved. V was clipped by 1 base and J by 1 base, with 16 bases between them. This CDR3 region has 17 residues. Germline V lookup: CDR1 SGHTA, CDR2 FQGNSA. The CDR3 loop reads CASSLVGTGWGQETQYF. For the CDR3, the DNA is TGTGCCAGCAGCTTAGTAGGAACGGGCTGGGGCCAAGAGACCCAGTACTTC.

This clonotype was picked up a small number of times. This chain joins TRBV7-9 and TRBJ1-4; the D gene is possibly TRBD1 (6 bases). Germline V gene sequence: CDR1 SEHNR, CDR2 FQNEAQ (reference sequence). The germline V and J ends were trimmed by 5 bases and 8 bases, with 15 bases remaining between them. This CDR3 has 14 residues. CDR3 DNA sequence: TGTGCCAGCAGCCTTGATGGGGGGGGCGAAAAACTGTTTTTT. Translated, it gives CASSLDGGGEKLFF.

This rearrangement joins TRBV19 to TRBJ2-5; D is uncertain. CDR1 LNHDA and CDR2 SQIVND come from the germline V gene (reference sequence). The CDR3 length is 11 residues. With 10 bases removed from V and 6 bases from J, the gap between germline ends came to 12 bases. CDR3 sequence reads: CATKKRQTQYF. CDR3 in DNA: TGTGCCACCAAAAAGAGACAGACCCAGTACTTC.

This chain joins TRBV6-6 and TRBJ1-5, with TRBD1 as a possible D gene (6 bases). CDR1 is MNHNY, CDR2 SVGAGI, per germline (reference sequence). The CDR3 runs 13 residues. V was shortened by 5 bases and J by 3 bases, with 8 bases between the two germline ends. As DNA, the CDR3 is TGTGCCAGCAGTGGGGACAACAATCAGCCCCAGCATTTT. Translated, it gives CASSGDNNQPQHF.

The chain has TRBV11-2 and TRBJ1-6; no reliable D call. V dropped 1 base and J dropped 7 bases, with 8 bases sitting between them. Per the germline V gene, CDR1 is SGHAT and CDR2 is FQNNGV. The CDR3 totals 14 residues. The CDR3 region is CASSLVGTNSPLHF. The CDR3 DNA reads as TGTGCCAGCAGCTTAGTGGGAACGAATTCACCCCTCCACTTT.

Notes on this clonotype: A much larger clone is a single base away; this may be a read error. V is TRBV7-2 and J is TRBJ2-1; TRBD2 agrees at 9 bases. V was clipped by 2 bases and J by 9 bases; unmatched bases: 8. CDR3 length: 15 amino acids. Germline CDR1 SGHTA, CDR2 FQGNSA. The CDR3 nucleotides read TGTGCCAGCAGCTTAATCTTAGCGGGGGTTAGTGAGCAGTTCTTC. It yields the protein CASSLILAGVSEQFF. The variable domain in full, completed from reference TRBV7-2 and TRBJ2-1, reads GAGVSQSPSNKVTEKGKDVELRCDPISGHTALYWYRQSLGQGLEFLIYFQGNSAPDKSGLPSDRFSAERTGGSVSTLTIQRTQQEDSAVYLCASSLILAGVSEQFFGPGTRLTVL.

This chain links TRBV28 with TRBJ1-5; D is unresolved. The length of the CDR3 is 14 residues. V lost 8 bases, J lost 2 bases, and 13 bases lay in between. The germline V gene has CDR1 MDHEN and CDR2 SYDVKM. As DNA, the CDR3 is TGTGCCAGCGGCCCTCATGGGGGCAATCAGCCCCAGCATTTT. As protein: CASGPHGGNQPQHF.

At least ten counts were recorded for this clonotype. This chain connects TRBV12-5 to TRBJ2-7; D unresolved. CDR1 and CDR2 from the germline V gene are LGHNT and FRNRAP. CDR3 length: 11 amino acids. Trimming pared 3 bases from V and 4 bases from J, leaving 4 bases between. In nucleotides, the CDR3 is TGTGCTAGTGGTTTAAATTACGAGCAGTACTTC. It specifies CASGLNYEQYF.

This clonotype was counted between two and nine times. This sequence joins TRBV29-1 and TRBJ2-3; TRBD2 aligns across 9 bases. The CDR3 is made up of 15 amino acids. The V gene end was trimmed by 4 bases and the J gene end by 4 bases; junction bases not matched to a gene: 9. The V gene's germline CDR1 is SQVTM and CDR2 ANQGSEA. In DNA, the CDR3 is TGCAGCGTTGGGGCTACTAGCGGGCCCGCAGATACGCAGTATTTT. The encoded protein is CSVGATSGPADTQYF.